The clone carrying this T cell receptor (beta chain) was seen more than once but under ten times. Its antigen is not known. TCRdb passed the RT-PCR reads through MiXCR, listing each CDR3 protein once. The repertoire has around 520,000 distinct CDR3 sequences, approximately 12% of them found once; the top ten carry about a tenth. This specimen belongs to a study of response to subunit inactivated influenza vaccine. Study outcomes and limitations: The authors put forward the suggestion that each seasonal influenza vaccination may bring in only a limited number of new T cells.

Germline lookup yields CDR1 SQVTM and CDR2 ANQGSEA. The CDR3 is 12 residues long. The trim removed 7 bases at V and 3 bases at J, leaving 1 base unmatched. The rearrangement joins TRBV29-1 to TRBJ2-1; TRBD2 aligns across 9 bases. The sequences come from PBMCs from blood, collected on the day of vaccination. This TCR was recovered from a man aged 50 to 59 who received an inactivated influenza vaccine. CDR3 bases: TGCAGCGGTAGCGGGAGCTACAATGAGCAGTTCTTC. Protein sequence: CSGSGSYNEQFF.